The next 28 T cell receptor beta chains were all read from a single sample in a study of cytomegalovirus exposure and HLA in healthy donors. The PCR made use of 60 Vbeta and 13 Jbeta primers. TCRdb's table, derived via immunoSEQ multiplex PCR, lists solely in-frame clones and lacks some. This table holds about 200,000 clones, roughly 80% found once. The sequenced material came from PBMCs. The source of these receptors is a woman aged 40 to 49 in good health and CMV-seronegative.

The J gene is TRBJ2-5, the V gene TRBV2; 9 positions agree with TRBD1. Germline V CDR1 and CDR2: SNHLY, FYNNEI. The CDR3 covers 15 residues. With 7 bases clipped from V and 4 bases from J, the junction kept 10 bases outside the gene matches. CDR3 bases: TGTGCCAGCACTTTACAGGGGGCACGGGGAGAGACCCAGTACTTC. This sequence encodes CASTLQGARGETQYF. The full variable domain, its missing parts supplied by reference TRBV2 and TRBJ2-5, is EPEVTQTPSHQVTQMGQEVILRCVPISNHLYFYWYRQILGQKVEFLVSFYNNEISEKSEIFDDQFSVERPDGSNFTLKIRSTKLEDSAMYFCASTLQGARGETQYFGPGTRLLVL.

The genes are TRBV5-1 and TRBJ1-3; 10 nucleotides line up with TRBD1. V was pared by 2 bases and J by 2 bases, with 1 base of the junction left unmatched. CDR3 length: 15 amino acids. Germline lookup yields CDR1 SGHRS and CDR2 YFSETQ. CDR3 sequence reads: CASSFDRGPGNTIYF. The CDR3 bases are TGCGCCAGCAGCTTCGACAGGGGGCCTGGAAACACCATATATTTT. The variable domain in full, completed from reference TRBV5-1 and TRBJ1-3, reads KAGVTQTPRYLIKTRGQQVTLSCSPISGHRSVSWYQQTPGQGLQFLFEYFSETQRNKGNFPGRFSGRQFSNSRSEMNVSTLELGDSALYLCASSFDRGPGNTIYFGEGSWLTVV.

This chain links TRBV2 with TRBJ2-3, with TRBD1 matching over 12 bases. CDR3 length: 14 amino acids. CDR1 is SNHLY, CDR2 FYNNEI, per germline. The trim removed 8 bases at V and 4 bases at J, leaving 4 bases unmatched. This CDR3 is CASLRDRGPDTQYF. DNA of the CDR3: TGTGCCAGCCTGAGGGACAGGGGGCCAGATACGCAGTATTTT.

The chain uses TRBV11-2 and TRBJ1-1; D uncertain. The CDR3 has 14 residues. Germline CDR1 and CDR2: SGHAT and FQNNGV. With 5 bases removed from V and 0 bases from J, the gap between germline ends came to 10 bases. This CDR3 is CASSASPVNTEAFF. In DNA, the CDR3 is TGTGCCAGCAGCGCAAGCCCGGTGAACACTGAAGCTTTCTTT.

This clone occurred once. The chain combines TRBV6-6 with TRBJ2-5, with TRBD2 as a possible D gene (6 bases). The V and J ends lost 7 bases and 5 bases respectively, with 20 bases between them. Germline assignment: CDR1 MNHNY and CDR2 SVGAGI (reference sequence). This CDR3 region has 15 residues. Here the CDR3 reads CASKALAIGFETQYF. The CDR3 nucleotides read TGTGCCAGCAAGGCTCTAGCGATCGGGTTCGAGACCCAGTACTTC.

The chain recombines TRBV6-5 with TRBJ1-2; no reliable D call. V lost 8 bases, J lost 4 bases, and 11 bases lay in between. CDR1 and CDR2 (germline): MNHEY, SVGAGI. The CDR3 has 12 amino acids. In DNA form, the CDR3 reads TGTGCCAGCCGCCTGGGCCCCTATGGCTACACCTTC. Protein product: CASRLGPYGYTF.

Points on this clone: This same CDR3 is encoded by further DNA sequences in the sample. The chain uses TRBV18 and TRBJ1-1; D unclear. Germline CDR1 KGHSH, CDR2 LQKENI. This CDR3 has 13 amino acids. Trimming removed 3 bases at V and 1 base at J, with 6 bases between. This CDR3 reads CASSPQENTEAFF. In nucleotides, the CDR3 is TGTGCCAGCTCACCGCAGGAGAACACTGAAGCTTTCTTT.

The J gene is TRBJ1-1, the V gene TRBV7-9, with D perhaps TRBD1 (5 bases). V lost 5 bases and J 0 bases, leaving 16 bases between the germline ends. CDR1 is SEHNR, CDR2 FQNEAQ, per germline (reference sequence). There are 16 residues in the CDR3. CDR3: CASSPPSGGMNTEAFF. CDR3 coding DNA: TGTGCCAGCAGCCCCCCGAGTGGGGGGATGAACACTGAAGCTTTCTTT.

This chain uses TRBV11-2 with TRBJ2-5; D not certain. Trimming took off 4 bases at V and 1 base at J, with 10 bases between the two ends. This CDR3 has 14 amino acids. CDR1 and CDR2 (germline): SGHAT, FQNNGV. Here the CDR3 reads CASSSYSTQETQYF. The DNA of the CDR3 is TGTGCCAGCAGCTCTTACAGCACCCAAGAGACCCAGTACTTC. Using reference TRBV11-2 and TRBJ2-5 for the parts outside the CDR3, the full variable domain is EAGVAQSPRYKIIEKRQSVAFWCNPISGHATLYWYQQILGQGPKLLIQFQNNGVVDDSQLPKDRFSAERLKGVDSTLKIQPAKLEDSAVYLCASSSYSTQETQYFGPGTRLLVL.

The genes are TRBV29-1 and TRBJ2-5, with TRBD2 matching over 12 bases. The CDR3 is made up of 16 amino acids. Germline CDR1 SQVTM, CDR2 ANQGSEA. Losses at the gene ends were 5 bases for V and 2 bases for J; bases not matched to a gene: 9. CDR3 sequence: CSVLDRLAGAQETQYF. The CDR3 region has the DNA TGCAGCGTTCTCGACCGACTAGCGGGAGCGCAAGAGACCCAGTACTTC.

The chain is built from TRBV27 and TRBJ2-3, with D possibly being TRBD1 (5 bases). The CDR3 loop spans 17 amino acids. V shed 6 bases and J shed 0 bases, with 19 bases lying between them. CDR1 is MNHEY and CDR2 is SMNVEV in the germline V gene (reference sequence). The CDR3 coding sequence is TGTGCCAGCAGGCCAAACTGGGGCGGAACGAGCACAGATACGCAGTATTTT. Protein product: CASRPNWGGTSTDTQYF.

This clone was recorded only once. This chain links TRBV7-9 with TRBJ2-1; TRBD2 matches 8 bases. J lost 2 bases, V lost 1 base, and 1 base had no gene match. Germline assignment: CDR1 SEHNR and CDR2 FQNEAQ (reference sequence). The CDR3 is made up of 15 amino acids. The CDR3 nucleotides read TGTGCCAGCAGCTTAGGACTAGCGACCTACAATGAGCAGTTCTTC. Translation gives CASSLGLATYNEQFF.

The table lists this clone with a few counts. V is TRBV30 and J is TRBJ2-1, with 11 nucleotides matching TRBD2. The V segment lost 0 bases and the J segment 9 bases; nucleotides outside the gene matches: 7. The CDR3 runs to 15 residues. Germline CDR1 GTSNPN, CDR2 SVGIG (reference sequence). CDR3 amino acids: CAWSVVLAGVPEQFF. The CDR3 region has the DNA TGTGCCTGGAGTGTAGTACTAGCGGGAGTCCCTGAGCAGTTCTTC.

This clone was picked up one time. The CDR3 nucleotides are TGTGCCAGCACCAGAGAAGGGAGTGGGTTTAGGAGGAATGAGCAGTTCTTC. Its protein is CASTREGSGFRRNEQFF. J is TRBJ2-1 and V is TRBV28; weak D call: TRBD2 (5 bases). V was clipped by 7 bases and J by 7 bases, with 26 bases between them. CDR1 and CDR2 from the germline V gene are MDHEN and SYDVKM. This CDR3 contains 17 residues.

V and J are TRBV29-1 and TRBJ1-1, with unresolved D. Trimming removed 3 bases at V and 1 base at J, with 12 bases between. CDR1 is SQVTM, CDR2 ANQGSEA, per germline. The CDR3 totals 14 residues. CDR3 in amino acids: CSVEEPIPNTEAFF. The CDR3 DNA reads TGCAGCGTTGAGGAGCCGATCCCGAACACTGAAGCTTTCTTT.

The chain employs TRBV18 and TRBJ2-7; 11 positions agree with TRBD1. V shed 3 bases and J 0 bases; nucleotides not matched to a gene: 4. Germline V gene lookup returns CDR1 KGHSH and CDR2 LQKENI. The length of the CDR3 is 16 residues. The CDR3 DNA reads as TGTGCCAGCTCACCTTATGGACAGGGGGCCTCCTACGAGCAGTACTTC. As protein: CASSPYGQGASYEQYF.

V and J are TRBV5-1 and TRBJ2-7; D might be TRBD1 (5 bases). V lost 0 bases and J 6 bases, leaving 10 bases between the germline ends. The germline V gene encodes CDR1 SGHRS and CDR2 YFSETQ. This CDR3 spans 13 amino acids. As DNA, the CDR3 is TGCGCCAGCAGCTTGGGTGGTCAGGGCGAGCAGTACTTC. Its translation is CASSLGGQGEQYF.

The CDR3 DNA sequence: TGTGCCAGCTCATATTGGCAGGGGGAGAGTGAGCAGTTCTTC. Protein: CASSYWQGESEQFF. The V gene is TRBV18, the J gene TRBJ2-1; 7 bases are a match to TRBD1. With 5 bases clipped from V and 9 bases from J, the junction kept 10 bases outside the gene matches. CDR3 length: 14 amino acids. Germline CDR1 KGHSH, CDR2 LQKENI.

V and J are TRBV7-6 and TRBJ2-7; D is possibly TRBD2 (5 bases). Trimming cost V 1 base and J 0 bases, with 13 bases left between them. The CDR3 runs to 16 residues. CDR1 is SGHVS and CDR2 is FNYEAQ in the germline V gene. The CDR3 sequence: CASSLGTPFNSYEQYF. CDR3 in DNA: TGTGCCAGCAGCTTAGGGACTCCCTTCAACTCCTACGAGCAGTACTTC.

This rearrangement joins TRBV7-2 to TRBJ1-4; 7 positions agree with TRBD1. The CDR3 sequence is 14 residues long. The germline gives CDR1 SGHTA, CDR2 FQGNSA. Unmatched junction bases numbered 13, after V lost 3 bases and J lost 15 bases. CDR3 coding DNA: TGTGCCAGCAGCTTTATGCTACGGGACAGTATTATGTTTTTT. Amino acids: CASSFMLRDSIMFF. The full variable domain, rest sourced from reference TRBV7-2 and TRBJ1-4, is GAGVSQSPSNKVTEKGKDVELRCDPISGHTALYWYRQSLGQGLEFLIYFQGNSAPDKSGLPSDRFSAERTGGSVSTLTIQRTQQEDSAVYLCASSFMLRDSIMFFGSGTQLSVL.

The chain joins TRBV9 to TRBJ2-2; 7 positions match TRBD2. With 0 bases clipped from V and 0 bases from J, the junction kept 2 bases outside the gene matches. This CDR3 spans 16 amino acids. Germline V CDR1 and CDR2: SGDLS, YYNGEE. The CDR3 region has the DNA TGTGCCAGCAGCGTAGCCCTAGCGGCGAACACCGGGGAGCTGTTTTTT. Protein sequence: CASSVALAANTGELFF.

This clone has more than one count but fewer than ten. The chain employs TRBV5-1 and TRBJ2-5; D possibly corresponds to TRBD1 (6 bases). The end of the DNA fits TRBJ2-7 better, so the J call may be wrong. CDR3 length: 14 residues. Germline CDR1 SGHRS, CDR2 YFSETQ. The CDR3 DNA is TGCGCCAGCAGCCCGAGTGGGGGCGAACGCGAGCAGTACTTC. Its protein product is CASSPSGGEREQYF.

The chain carries TRBV25-1 and TRBJ2-7; tentatively, D is TRBD2 (6 bases). V gave up 3 bases and J gave up 3 bases, with 12 bases separating them. Per the germline V gene, CDR1 is MGHDK and CDR2 is SYGVNS. The CDR3 runs 14 residues. DNA for the CDR3: TGTGCCAGCAGTGACCCTAGCGCTTACTACGAGCAGTACTTC. This gives the protein CASSDPSAYYEQYF.

V is TRBV27 and J is TRBJ2-7; 10 bases line up with TRBD2. CDR3 length: 14 amino acids. Unmatched junction bases numbered 5, after V lost 5 bases and J lost 4 bases. The germline V gene has CDR1 MNHEY and CDR2 SMNVEV (reference sequence). Written as DNA, the CDR3 is TGTGCCAGCAGTCTCAGACTAGCGGGTTACGAGCAGTACTTC. Its translation: CASSLRLAGYEQYF.

This clone was detected a few times. This chain links TRBV2 with TRBJ2-1; the match to TRBD2 covers 9 bases. The germline gives CDR1 SNHLY, CDR2 FYNNEI. This CDR3 is built from 15 residues. With 2 bases clipped from V and 3 bases from J, the junction kept 2 bases outside the gene matches. The CDR3, as DNA: TGTGCCAGCAGTGAATCAGCGGGAGGCTACAATGAGCAGTTCTTC. Its protein product is CASSESAGGYNEQFF.

The V gene is TRBV7-8, the J gene TRBJ2-7, with 10 bases fitting TRBD1. Germline trimming cut 4 bases from V and 5 bases from J; bases unmatched to any gene: 11. In germline, CDR1 is SGHVS, CDR2 FQNEAQ. This CDR3 contains 16 residues. CDR3 protein: CASSSTPGTGVHEQYF. CDR3 in DNA: TGTGCCAGCAGCTCGACCCCCGGGACAGGGGTCCACGAGCAGTACTTC. Combining the CDR3 with reference TRBV7-8 and TRBJ2-7 gives the whole variable domain GAGVSQSPRYKVAKRGQDVALRCDPISGHVSLFWYQQALGQGPEFLTYFQNEAQLDKSGLPSDRFFAERPEGSVSTLKIQRTQQEDSAVYLCASSSTPGTGVHEQYFGPGTRLTVT.

V is TRBV9 and J is TRBJ1-3; 7 positions agree with TRBD1. Germline values: CDR1 SGDLS, CDR2 YYNGEE. The CDR3 loop spans 18 amino acids. Trimming took 0 bases from V and 0 from J; bases not matched to a gene: 9. The CDR3 bases are TGTGCCAGCAGCGTAGAGCCCGGGACAGCCAGCTCTGGAAACACCATATATTTT. Its protein is CASSVEPGTASSGNTIYF.

The rearrangement uses TRBV19 and TRBJ2-7; TRBD1 agrees at 9 bases. The CDR3 is 13 amino acids. Germline CDR1 reads LNHDA; CDR2 reads SQIVND (reference sequence). Trimming cost V 3 bases and J 6 bases; bases outside gene matches: 3. The CDR3 sequence: CASSIGTGSEQYF. CDR3 nucleotide sequence: TGTGCCAGTAGTATCGGGACAGGGTCCGAGCAGTACTTC.